Reported below is one T cell receptor (beta chain). Antigen: not known. The sample comes from a study of graft-versus-host responses after intestinal transplantation. Study-level results: Among circulating GvH clones, peak levels were associated with early post-transplant declines in HvG clones.

Per the germline V gene, CDR1 is SQVTM and CDR2 is ANQGSEA. The CDR3 totals 10 residues. V was clipped by 4 bases and J by 6 bases, with 6 bases between them. The method was immunoSEQ multiplex PCR; TCRdb's version includes in-frame clones alone and lacks a portion of them. The sample includes about 24,000 clones, roughly 88% of them seen just once. The sequence derives from a human patient who received an intestinal transplant, so some T cells may come from the graft donor. The chain couples TRBV29-1 to TRBJ1-1, with D hard to call. This specimen consisted of PBMCs, obtained approximately 450 days after intestinal transplant. The CDR3 region is CSVVRPEAFF. The CDR3 DNA is TGCAGCGTTGTGCGGCCTGAAGCTTTCTTT.